Listed here are 23 T cell receptor beta chains from one sample, sequenced in a study of response to subunit inactivated influenza vaccine. TCRdb reanalysed the RT-PCR reads using MiXCR and keeps one entry per CDR3 protein. Of about 180,000 distinct CDR3 sequences in the sample, over 8.5% were seen once. The sample consisted of CD8+ T cells sorted from PBMCs, taken 23 to 25 months after vaccination. Every receptor here comes from a man aged 45-69 years who received an inactivated influenza vaccine.

This clonotype was counted many times. CDR3 in DNA: TGTGCCAGCAGTGAATATAATGAGCAGTTCTTC. Protein: CASSEYNEQFF. The chain carries TRBV25-1 and TRBJ2-1; unclear D gene. V was shortened by 0 bases and J by 7 bases, with 1 base between the two germline ends. There are 11 residues in the CDR3. In germline, CDR1 is MGHDK, CDR2 SYGVNS. Looking up the rest from reference TRBV25-1 and TRBJ2-1 gives the full variable domain: EADIYQTPRYLVIGTGKKITLECSQTMGHDKMYWYQQDPGMELHLIHYSYGVNSTEKGDLSSESTVSRIRTEHFPLTLESARPSHTSQYLCASSEYNEQFFGPGTRLTVL.

The CDR3: CASTNEQGRLYNEQFF. The DNA for the CDR3 is TGTGCCAGCACCAACGAGCAGGGGAGGCTCTACAATGAGCAGTTCTTC. V usage is TRBV12-3 or TRBV12-4 and J usage is TRBJ2-1; the D call may be TRBD1 or TRBD2 (6 bases each). V lost 7 bases to trimming and J lost 3 bases, with 19 bases between them. This CDR3 contains 16 residues.

In this sample, this clonotype turned up many times. V is TRBV4-3 and J is TRBJ1-5; 7 positions agree with TRBD1. Trimming took 0 bases from V and 2 from J; bases not matched to a gene: 1. CDR3 length equals 15 residues. Germline V gene sequence: CDR1 LGHNA, CDR2 YSLEER. The CDR3 coding sequence is TGCGCCAGCAGCCAAGATGACAGGGGCAATCAGCCCCAGCATTTT. Amino acids: CASSQDDRGNQPQHF.

This clonotype was counted at least ten times. This chain joins TRBV27 and TRBJ2-1; D is perhaps TRBD2 (5 bases). The CDR3 is 14 residues long. Germline CDR1 MNHEY, CDR2 SMNVEV (reference sequence). Trimming shortened V by 2 bases and J by 7 bases, and 12 bases separated the two germline ends. As DNA, the CDR3 is TGTGCCAGCAGTTTAGGCGGCGGGTGGAATGAGCAGTTCTTC. It is translated as CASSLGGGWNEQFF.

This clonotype was observed many times. V and J are TRBV10-3 and TRBJ1-5; D is uncertain. The CDR3 has 15 amino acids. CDR1 and CDR2 (germline): ENHRY, SYGVKD. Deletions cut 2 bases from V and 7 bases from J, with 15 bases between. The CDR3 DNA is TGTGCCATCAGTGAGGAGAAGGGTGAGGGACAGCCCCAGCATTTT. This sequence encodes CAISEEKGEGQPQHF.

In the case of this clonotype: A junction boundary mismatches the germline segment, possibly from a read error. CDR3 in DNA: TGCAGCGTTCCCGGGACAGGGCCAAAAAACCTTCAGTACTTC. This translates into CSVPGTGPKNLQYF. The rearrangement joins TRBV29-1 to TRBJ2-4; TRBD1 matches 9 bases. Germline lookup yields CDR1 SQVTM and CDR2 ANQGSEA. The CDR3 has 14 amino acids.

Comment on this clonotype: A read error may explain this, as a much larger clone is one base away. J is TRBJ2-3 and V is TRBV7-9, with 8 nucleotides matching TRBD2. Per germline, CDR1 SEHNR and CDR2 FQNEAQ (reference sequence). The CDR3 runs to 17 residues. CDR3: CANSASFSGVYTDTQYF. The CDR3 DNA reads TGTGCCAACAGCGCCAGTTTTAGCGGGGTGTACACAGATACGCAGTATTTT.

CDR3 protein: CASSLEAGDLQETQYF. In nucleotides, the CDR3 is TGTGCCAGCAGCTTAGAAGCGGGGGACCTCCAAGAGACCCAGTACTTC. The rearrangement joins TRBV7-2 to TRBJ2-5, with 8 bases aligning to TRBD2. This CDR3 has 16 residues. Looked up from germline, CDR1 is SGHTA and CDR2 is FQGNSA. V lost 1 base to trimming and J lost 1 base; unmatched junction nucleotides: 5.

This clonotype turned up a few times. J is TRBJ2-1 and V is TRBV7-3; 7 nucleotides match TRBD2. The V segment lost 5 bases and the J segment 2 bases; nucleotides outside the gene matches: 6. Germline V gene data show CDR1 as SGHTA and CDR2 as FQGTGA. The CDR3 is made up of 15 amino acids. The CDR3, as DNA: TGTGCCAGCAGCGAAAGCGGGGACCCCTACAATGAGCAGTTCTTC. Its protein is CASSESGDPYNEQFF.

This clonotype has more than one count but fewer than ten. This chain links TRBV13 with TRBJ1-6; a possible D gene is TRBD1 (6 bases). The germline gives CDR1 PRHDT, CDR2 FYEKMQ (reference sequence). This CDR3 is built from 18 residues. V lost 2 bases to trimming and J lost 0 bases, with 14 bases between them. CDR3 in amino acids: CASSLNPGQSSYNSPLHF. In DNA form, the CDR3 reads TGTGCCAGCAGCTTAAACCCAGGACAGAGCTCCTATAATTCACCCCTCCACTTT.

This rearrangement joins TRBV4-1 to TRBJ1-2; D may be TRBD1 (5 bases). Trimming removed 4 bases at V and 2 bases at J, with 14 bases between. Germline loops: CDR1 MGHRA, CDR2 YSYEKL. This CDR3 has 15 amino acids. This CDR3 is CASSPSPQGNYGYTF. The CDR3, as DNA: TGCGCCAGCAGCCCGTCCCCGCAGGGAAACTATGGCTACACCTTC.

In its sample, this clonotype was seen many times. Here the CDR3 DNA reads TGTGCCGGGGGAAACATGAACACTGAAGCTTTCTTT. The encoded protein is CAGGNMNTEAFF. This chain connects TRBV2 to TRBJ1-1, with D perhaps TRBD1 (5 bases). Trimming cost V 11 bases and J 0 bases, with 10 bases left between them. Germline V gives CDR1 SNHLY, CDR2 FYNNEI. This CDR3 region has 12 residues.

The chain combines TRBV6-5 with TRBJ1-4; TRBD1 might be the D (6 bases). CDR1 and CDR2 (germline): MNHEY, SVGAGI. Trimming pared 4 bases from V and 7 bases from J, leaving 13 bases between. The CDR3 extends over 14 amino acids. The DNA of the CDR3 is TGTGCCAGCAGTTCGGGCAGGGGCGGTGAAAAACTGTTTTTT. As protein: CASSSGRGGEKLFF.

V is TRBV5-6 and J is TRBJ2-3, with 7 bases that match TRBD1. The CDR3 has 16 amino acids. Germline values: CDR1 SGHDT, CDR2 YYEEEE. V was clipped by 1 base and J by 2 bases; unmatched bases: 7. CDR3 sequence: CASSLRGGAYTDTQYF. The CDR3 coding sequence is TGTGCCAGCAGCTTGCGAGGGGGCGCGTACACAGATACGCAGTATTTT.

The chain has TRBV4-3 and TRBJ1-2, with D perhaps matching TRBD1 (5 bases). Germline V gene sequence: CDR1 LGHNA, CDR2 YSLEER. The V end was cut by 4 bases, the J end by 5 bases, with 11 bases between. This CDR3 region has 13 residues. In DNA form, the CDR3 reads TGCGCCAGCAGCCCGGGGCAGTTTTATGGCTACACCTTC. The encoded protein is CASSPGQFYGYTF.

The chain has TRBV20-1 and TRBJ2-2; perhaps TRBD2 as D (7 bases). This CDR3 comprises 13 residues. The germline V gene encodes CDR1 DFQATT and CDR2 SNEGSKA (reference sequence). Trimming took 2 bases from V and 7 from J, leaving 11 bases between them. This chain's CDR3 is CSARLGGVGELFF. For the CDR3, the DNA is TGCAGTGCTAGATTAGGGGGGGTCGGGGAGCTGTTTTTT.

This clonotype occurred many times. The chain uses TRBV7-6 and TRBJ2-1; 10 nucleotides match TRBD2. The junction had 6 bases not matched to a gene; V was cut back by 2 bases and J by 5 bases. Germline CDR1 SGHVS, CDR2 FNYEAQ. This CDR3 spans 16 amino acids. CDR3 DNA: TGTGCCAGCAGCTTACGTAGCGGGAGGACGAACAATGAGCAGTTCTTC. Residues: CASSLRSGRTNNEQFF.

In this sample, this clonotype turned up a few times. This rearrangement joins TRBV2 to TRBJ1-1, with no clear D. CDR1 and CDR2 from the germline V gene are SNHLY and FYNNEI. V dropped 1 base and J dropped 5 bases, with 8 bases sitting between them. This CDR3 is built from 13 residues. CDR3 in amino acids: CASSEDGETEAFF. CDR3 sequence (DNA): TGTGCCAGCAGTGAAGATGGGGAAACTGAAGCTTTCTTT.

The V gene is TRBV7-6, the J gene TRBJ2-5; weak D call: TRBD2 (5 bases). CDR3 length: 15 residues. From germline, CDR1 is SGHVS and CDR2 FNYEAQ. The germline V and J ends were trimmed by 4 bases and 4 bases, with 16 bases remaining between them. Here the CDR3 DNA reads TGTGCCAGCAGCTCTACCCTAGCCCCTAGAGAGACCCAGTACTTC. Its translation is CASSSTLAPRETQYF.

In this sample, this clonotype turned up many times. The chain has TRBV12-3 or TRBV12-4 and TRBJ2-1, with 7 bases lining up with TRBD1. Trimming cost V 6 bases and J 0 bases; bases outside gene matches: 5. The CDR3 has 15 residues. The DNA for the CDR3 is TGTGCCAGCAGCGAGGGGGCCTCCTCCTACAATGAGCAGTTCTTC. Translation: CASSEGASSYNEQFF.

V gene TRBV27 combines with J gene TRBJ2-1; 7 positions match TRBD2. The J segment lost 4 bases and the V segment lost 2 bases, leaving 8 bases of the junction unmatched. The CDR3 runs 16 residues. The germline V gene encodes CDR1 MNHEY and CDR2 SMNVEV (reference sequence). The CDR3 DNA reads TGTGCCAGCAGTTTAATCCGGACTAGTAGGTACAATGAGCAGTTCTTC. Its protein is CASSLIRTSRYNEQFF.

The chain carries TRBV10-3 and TRBJ2-5, with TRBD1 matching over 7 bases. Germline V gene sequence: CDR1 ENHRY, CDR2 SYGVKD. Losses at the gene ends were 0 bases for V and 1 base for J; bases not matched to a gene: 2. The length of the CDR3 is 15 residues. As DNA, the CDR3 is TGTGCCATCAGTGAGTCGGGACAGCTCCAAGAGACCCAGTACTTC. Its translation is CAISESGQLQETQYF.

This clonotype turned up a few times. The rearrangement joins TRBV20-1 to TRBJ2-7, with D maybe TRBD2 (6 bases). Germline values: CDR1 DFQATT, CDR2 SNEGSKA (reference sequence). This CDR3 contains 13 residues. Trimming removed 4 bases at V and 1 base at J, with 11 bases between. CDR3 in amino acids: CSATGGESYEQYF. CDR3 in DNA: TGCAGTGCTACTGGCGGGGAGTCCTACGAGCAGTACTTC.